These 15 T cell receptor beta chains share one sample of origin, sequenced in a study of blood T cell repertoires in COVID-19. Method: immunoSEQ multiplex PCR; TCRdb's copy keeps in-frame clones and lacks some. Among roughly 340,000 clones listed, roughly nine tenths were seen once. The sequenced sample consisted of PBMCs or T cells enriched from blood (not recorded which). These receptors were obtained from a young man who had recovered from COVID-19.

The chain carries TRBV9 and TRBJ1-5, with D unresolved. The CDR3 sequence is 18 residues long. V was pared by 2 bases and J by 2 bases, with 20 bases between. Germline V gene data show CDR1 as SGDLS and CDR2 as YYNGEE. Here the CDR3 DNA reads TGTGCCAGCAGCGTCCTAACTTATGCCCAGGTTTGCAATCAGCCCCAGCATTTT. Protein: CASSVLTYAQVCNQPQHF. Together with reference TRBV9 and TRBJ1-5, the CDR3 gives the full variable domain: DSGVTQTPKHLITATGQRVTLRCSPRSGDLSVYWYQQSLDQGLQFLIQYYNGEERAKGNILERFSAQQFPDLHSELNLSSLELGDSALYFCASSVLTYAQVCNQPQHFGDGTRLSIL.

J is TRBJ1-3 and V is TRBV30; possible D gene TRBD1, 6 bases. V lost 4 bases and J 2 bases, leaving 9 bases between the germline ends. In germline, CDR1 is GTSNPN, CDR2 SVGIG (reference sequence). This CDR3 has 13 amino acids. CDR3 sequence (DNA): TGTGCCTGGAAGGGGGAAGCTGGAAACACCATATATTTT. Its translation is CAWKGEAGNTIYF.

The chain has TRBV5-1 and TRBJ1-3; 10 nucleotides match TRBD1. The CDR3 spans 16 residues. V was pared by 3 bases and J by 4 bases, with 7 bases of the junction left unmatched. CDR1 and CDR2 from the germline V gene are SGHRS and YFSETQ. Written as DNA, the CDR3 is TGCGCCAGCAGCTGGGATGGGACAGGGGTCGGAAACACCATATATTTT. It is translated as CASSWDGTGVGNTIYF.

V is TRBV5-1 and J is TRBJ2-1, with D possibly TRBD2 on 6 matching bases. In germline, CDR1 is SGHRS, CDR2 YFSETQ. Deletions cut 2 bases from V and 9 bases from J, with 18 bases between. The CDR3 contains 15 residues. The CDR3, as DNA: TGCGCCAGCAGCTTCCTTCGCCGGGACTCCCCTGAGCAGTTCTTC. It is translated as CASSFLRRDSPEQFF.

This chain links TRBV9 with TRBJ2-3; the match to TRBD1 covers 9 bases. J lost 2 bases, V lost 4 bases, and 8 bases had no gene match. Germline V lookup: CDR1 SGDLS, CDR2 YYNGEE. The CDR3 totals 16 residues. The CDR3 is CASSLGTGSTTDTQYF. The CDR3 nucleotides are TGTGCCAGCAGCCTCGGGACAGGGTCGACCACAGATACGCAGTATTTT.

The chain uses TRBV9 and TRBJ2-1, with D possibly TRBD2 on 6 matching bases. CDR3 length equals 14 residues. Germline CDR1 and CDR2: SGDLS and YYNGEE. Trimming left V 3 bases short and J 6 bases short, with 13 bases between. The CDR3 coding sequence is TGTGCCAGCAGCGATAGGGACTTCTCCAATGAGCAGTTCTTC. Amino acids: CASSDRDFSNEQFF.

The V gene is TRBV19, the J gene TRBJ2-1, with TRBD2 identical over 10 bases. Germline values: CDR1 LNHDA, CDR2 SQIVND (reference sequence). V lost 1 base, J lost 6 bases, and 9 bases stayed unmatched. The CDR3 has 17 residues. CDR3 coding DNA: TGTGCCAGTAGTATAGGGTCAGGGACTAGCGACCCCAATGAGCAGTTCTTC. Protein product: CASSIGSGTSDPNEQFF.

The chain is built from TRBV28 and TRBJ1-2, with 8 bases lining up with TRBD1. V gave up 5 bases and J gave up 2 bases; unmatched junction bases: 7. Germline V gene data show CDR1 as MDHEN and CDR2 as SYDVKM. The CDR3 sequence is 15 residues long. The CDR3, as DNA: TGTGCCAGCAGTCGTTACACAGGGGGGAACTATGGCTACACCTTC. Amino acids: CASSRYTGGNYGYTF.

V and J are TRBV24-1 and TRBJ1-2; TRBD1 agrees at 7 bases. This CDR3 has 15 residues. Germline-derived CDR1 and CDR2 are KGHDR and SFDVKD. V trimming: 4 bases; J trimming: 6 bases; junction bases outside the gene matches: 10. CDR3 sequence reads: CATSDPSRGPDGYTF. The CDR3 DNA reads as TGTGCCACCAGTGACCCCTCTAGGGGGCCGGATGGCTACACCTTC.

The chain links TRBV9 to TRBJ1-1; 9 bases match TRBD1. V lost 3 bases to trimming and J lost 10 bases; unmatched junction nucleotides: 7. Germline CDR1 SGDLS, CDR2 YYNGEE. The CDR3 is made up of 13 amino acids. The CDR3 region has the DNA TGTGCCAGCAGCGCGGGGGACAGGGATAGAGCTTTCTTT. Protein: CASSAGDRDRAFF.

This chain connects TRBV18 to TRBJ2-1; weak D call: TRBD1 (6 bases). This CDR3 has 17 amino acids. The V end lost 3 bases, the J end lost 6 bases, and 21 bases lay between the germline ends. Germline lookup yields CDR1 KGHSH and CDR2 LQKENI. The CDR3 DNA sequence: TGTGCCAGCTCACCGATAATAGGGACATCTGTCCCCAATGAGCAGTTCTTC. Protein: CASSPIIGTSVPNEQFF.

This clone was seen just once. The chain combines TRBV21-1 with TRBJ2-1; whether TRBD2, the table's D call, matches the DNA was not checked. TRBV21-1 is assigned pseudogene status. This CDR3 has 14 residues. DNA for the CDR3: TGTGCCAGCAGCGAAACCGGGACTAGCGGGGAGGCACTCTTC. Protein: CASSETGTSGEALF.

V usage is TRBV25-1 and J usage is TRBJ1-3; weak D call: TRBD1 (5 bases). Trimming took 4 bases from V and 0 from J, leaving 10 bases between them. The CDR3 totals 15 residues. Germline CDR1 reads MGHDK; CDR2 reads SYGVNS. CDR3 in DNA: TGTGCCAGCAGTGTAACAGGCTTCTCTGGAAACACCATATATTTT. Translated: CASSVTGFSGNTIYF. The whole variable domain, filled in from reference TRBV25-1 and TRBJ1-3, reads EADIYQTPRYLVIGTGKKITLECSQTMGHDKMYWYQQDPGMELHLIHYSYGVNSTEKGDLSSESTVSRIRTEHFPLTLESARPSHTSQYLCASSVTGFSGNTIYFGEGSWLTVV.

The chain joins TRBV9 to TRBJ2-3, with D perhaps TRBD1 (6 bases). CDR3 length: 14 amino acids. CDR1 is SGDLS and CDR2 is YYNGEE in the germline V gene. The V end lost 4 bases, the J end lost 2 bases, and 11 bases lay between the germline ends. CDR3 region: CASSSDRHTDTQYF. CDR3 nucleotide sequence: TGTGCCAGCAGCTCCGACAGGCACACAGATACGCAGTATTTT.

The chain carries TRBV7-2 and TRBJ1-1; no firm D call. The CDR3 is made up of 14 amino acids. CDR1 is SGHTA, CDR2 FQGNSA, per germline. The V end lost 7 bases, the J end lost 1 base, and 13 bases lay between the germline ends. CDR3 region: CASKRSEGNTEAFF. In DNA, the CDR3 is TGTGCCAGCAAACGAAGTGAGGGGAACACTGAAGCTTTCTTT.